This TCR beta chain was sequenced during a study of OX40 agonist ivuxolimab in advanced cancers. Study-wide context: The group had a mean age of 60 years, ranged from roughly 23 to 90, and was roughly 80% male. Points from the study as a whole: With doses of 0.1 to 3.0 mg/kg, CD4+ and CD8+ blood T cells had undergone clonal expansion by week 6. The study did not work out the antigen specificity of the expanded peripheral T cells.

About this clone: As yet, its antigen is unknown.

Measured with immunoSEQ multiplex PCR; TCRdb has only the in-frame clones, and not every one. The repertoire consists of about 20,000 clones, with approximately 70% occurring once and the leading ten covering about a fifth. This material consisted of CD4+ or CD8+ T cells sorted from blood, taken in a trial of the OX40 agonist ivuxolimab. This TCR was recovered from an adult with an advanced solid tumor such as melanoma, head and neck, liver or kidney cancer.

CDR3 amino acids: CASSQTLAVTDTQYF. The CDR3 DNA reads TGTGCCAGCAGCCAAACGCTGGCGGTCACAGATACGCAGTATTTT. This chain links TRBV4-2 with TRBJ2-3; no reliable D call. Between the trimmed V and J ends, which lost 2 bases and 2 bases, there was a span of 11 bases. Germline CDR1 reads LGHNA; CDR2 reads YNFKEQ. The CDR3 sequence is 15 residues long.